A single sample gave rise to the 5 T cell receptor beta chains below, sequenced in a study of immune evolution from preneoplasia to lung adenocarcinoma. The method was immunoSEQ multiplex PCR; TCRdb's version includes in-frame clones alone and lacks a portion of them. The table shows about 9,400 clones, with almost 90% occurring only once. Sequenced input: FFPE invasive lung adenocarcinoma tissue. These receptors came from a person aged 65 to 79 with invasive lung adenocarcinoma.

The chain recombines TRBV6-1 with TRBJ1-5; D perhaps matches TRBD1 (6 bases). CDR1 and CDR2 from the germline V gene are MNHNS and SASEGT. The CDR3 totals 13 residues. V lost 4 bases and J lost 7, with 11 bases in between. DNA for the CDR3: TGTGCCAGCAGTGCCACAGGGCGGCAGCCCCAGCATTTT. Its translation: CASSATGRQPQHF.

The J gene is TRBJ2-3, the V gene TRBV6-1, with no clear D. Germline-derived CDR1 and CDR2 are MNHNS and SASEGT. Trimming cost V 10 bases and J 2 bases, with 13 bases left between them. CDR3 length equals 13 residues. DNA for the CDR3: TGTGCCATTTCATTGACATACACAGATACGCAGTATTTT. Translation: CAISLTYTDTQYF.

This sequence joins TRBV29-1 and TRBJ2-5; TRBD1 matches at 11 bases. The CDR3 length is 15 residues. The ends lost 2 bases at V and 5 bases at J; junction bases unmatched: 7. Germline V gene data show CDR1 as SQVTM and CDR2 as ANQGSEA. The CDR3 loop is CSVESDRGRAETQYF. In DNA, the CDR3 is TGCAGCGTTGAATCGGACAGGGGGCGCGCGGAGACCCAGTACTTC. Together with reference TRBV29-1 and TRBJ2-5, the CDR3 gives the full variable domain: SAVISQKPSRDICQRGTSLTIQCQVDSQVTMMFWYRQQPGQSLTLIATANQGSEATYESGFVIDKFPISRPNLTFSTLTVSNMSPEDSSIYLCSVESDRGRAETQYFGPGTRLLVL.

The CDR3 sequence: CAITLWTGSANQPQHF. The DNA of the CDR3 is TGTGCCATCACCTTATGGACCGGGTCGGCCAATCAGCCCCAGCATTTT. The rearrangement links TRBV10-3 to TRBJ1-5; D gene unclear. With 7 bases removed from V and 3 bases from J, the gap between germline ends came to 19 bases. The CDR3 totals 16 residues. Germline V gene lookup returns CDR1 ENHRY and CDR2 SYGVKD.

The V gene is TRBV6-1, the J gene TRBJ1-1; no clear D gene. Germline V gene data show CDR1 as MNHNS and CDR2 as SASEGT. Trimming cost V 3 bases and J 1 base, with 9 bases left between them. This CDR3 is 14 amino acids long. The CDR3 reads CASSDRPGNTEAFF. The CDR3, as DNA: TGTGCCAGCAGTGATCGGCCCGGGAACACTGAAGCTTTCTTT.